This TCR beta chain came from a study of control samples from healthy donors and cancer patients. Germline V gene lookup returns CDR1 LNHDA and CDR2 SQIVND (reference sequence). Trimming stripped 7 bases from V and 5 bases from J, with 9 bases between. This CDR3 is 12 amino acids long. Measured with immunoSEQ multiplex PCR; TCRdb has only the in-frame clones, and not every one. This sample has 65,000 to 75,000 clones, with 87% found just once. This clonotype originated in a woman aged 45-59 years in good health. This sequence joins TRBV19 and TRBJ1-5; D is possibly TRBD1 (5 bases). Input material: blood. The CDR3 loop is CASTGGYQPQHF. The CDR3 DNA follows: TGTGCCAGTACCGGGGGGTATCAGCCCCAGCATTTT.